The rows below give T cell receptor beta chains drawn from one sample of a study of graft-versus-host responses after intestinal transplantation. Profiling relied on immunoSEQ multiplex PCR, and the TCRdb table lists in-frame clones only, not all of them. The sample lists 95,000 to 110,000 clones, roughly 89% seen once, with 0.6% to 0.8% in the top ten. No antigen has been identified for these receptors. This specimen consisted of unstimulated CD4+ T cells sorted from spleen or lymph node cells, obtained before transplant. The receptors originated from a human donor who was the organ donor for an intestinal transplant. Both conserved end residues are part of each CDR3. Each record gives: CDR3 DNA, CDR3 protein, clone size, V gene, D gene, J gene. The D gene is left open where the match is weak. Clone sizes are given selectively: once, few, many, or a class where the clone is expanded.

TGCGCCAGCAGCCAACGGGATTATGGCGGGGGGTTCAATGAGCAGTTCTTC CASSQRDYGGGFNEQFF NA TRBV4-1 TRBD2 TRBJ2-1
TGTGCCAGCAGCCGGGGTAGGATCGAGCAGTACTTC CASSRGRIEQYF once TRBV5-4 NA TRBJ2-7
TGTGCCAGCAGTGAACCCCGGGAGTGGGATCAGCCCCAGCATTTT CASSEPREWDQPQHF NA TRBV6-1 NA TRBJ1-5
TGTGCCAGCAGCTACGGACTAGCGACAGATACGCAGTATTTT CASSYGLATDTQYF NA TRBV11-3 TRBD2 TRBJ2-3
TGTGCCAGCAGCCCCCCGGGGACAGGGGGCTGGGTAGGCCAAGAGACCCAGTACTTC CASSPPGTGGWVGQETQYF NA TRBV9 TRBD1 TRBJ2-5
TGCGCCAGCAGTGAGGTCCAGTACCCCGGCCCAGATACGCAGTATTTT CASSEVQYPGPDTQYF once TRBV10-1 NA TRBJ2-3
TGCGCCAGCAGCTTGAACCCGGGGGGGACAGATACGCAGTATTTT CASSLNPGGTDTQYF once TRBV5-1 TRBD2 TRBJ2-3
TGTGCCAGCAGTTACGGGGCAGGGGAGGGCTACACCTTC CASSYGAGEGYTF NA TRBV6-5 NA TRBJ1-2
TGTGCCAGCAGTTCAAGGGGCAAGTATCAGCCCCAGCATTTT CASSSRGKYQPQHF NA TRBV6-5 NA TRBJ1-5
TGTGCCAGCAGCTTTCGTAGGGGCATATCCTCCTACGAGCAGTACTTC CASSFRRGISSYEQYF NA TRBV11-3 NA TRBJ2-7
TGCGCCAGCAGCCAAGTGGGGACAGATACGCAGTATTTT CASSQVGTDTQYF NA TRBV4-1 NA TRBJ2-3
TGCGCCAGCAGCTTGTCGCTGGGCTGGACTGAAGCTTTCTTT CASSLSLGWTEAFF NA TRBV5-1 NA TRBJ1-1
TGTGCCAGCAGCTTATATGGACAAGCCGGGGAGCTGTTTTTT CASSLYGQAGELFF NA TRBV5-6 NA TRBJ2-2